This T cell receptor beta chain was found in a study of blood T cell repertoires in COVID-19. Trimming left V 6 bases short and J 5 bases short, with 11 bases between. This CDR3 has 13 amino acids. Looked up from germline, CDR1 is SGHTA and CDR2 is FQGNSA. Data came from immunoSEQ multiplex PCR; TCRdb stores just in-frame clones and leaves some out. The sample lists 280,000 or so clones; about 89% were seen once. The sample was peripheral blood. The source of this sequence is an older woman with acute or convalescent COVID-19. The J gene is TRBJ1-5, the V gene TRBV7-2; perhaps TRBD1 as D (6 bases). CDR3 bases: TGTGCCAGCAGTTTATCAGGGGATCAGCCCCAGCATTTT. Translated: CASSLSGDQPQHF.